The rows below give T cell receptor beta chains drawn from one sample of a study of T cells in Graves' hyperthyroidism and ophthalmopathy. Each CDR3 protein is one row after TCRdb ran MiXCR on the multiplex PCR reads. The sample yields hundreds of thousands of distinct CDR3 sequences, about 38% seen once. The sample taken for sequencing was blood. These receptors were collected from a man younger than 35 with Graves' hyperthyroidism. The conserved cysteine and the conserved F or W are not part of the CDR3 here. Fields, in order: clone size, V gene, J gene, CDR3 protein. Expanded clones get a size class; other rows say once, few or many, or leave the size out.

.	TRBV9	TRBJ2-7	ASSVESAGADEQY
.	TRBV20-1	TRBJ2-7	SARRGQGNTEQY
medium-sized	TRBV29-1	TRBJ2-5	SVDGQTQETQY
few	TRBV6-1	TRBJ1-6	ASSERDINSYNSPLH
.	TRBV7-9	TRBJ2-2	ASSLVLAANTGELF
once	TRBV25-1	TRBJ1-2	ASPGQAFGYT
.	TRBV19	TRBJ1-1	ASSPPGLGTEAF
once	TRBV30	TRBJ1-1	AWSVGAGVRTEAF
.	TRBV15	TRBJ1-2	ATSRGQGTGYT
.	TRBV30	TRBJ1-4	AWSDPRRGMGEKLF
.	TRBV20-1	TRBJ1-3	SASPRASSGNTIY